This T cell receptor (beta chain) was found in a study of cytomegalovirus exposure and HLA in healthy donors. Turning to the study itself: A prior analysis found roughly 100 million unique TCR beta sequences from 170 million or so T cells. HLA-typed donors contributed about 85 million unique TCRs, which were held in an early data release. Whole-study findings and limits: A later analysis reportedly identified an Asian-associated ancestry cluster as carrying fewer N-insertions than the approximately 670-donor mean. Later analysis associated a missense DCLRE1C variant with TCR beta V- and J-gene trimming.

It was with 60 Vbeta and 13 Jbeta primers that the PCR ran. The data were produced by immunoSEQ multiplex PCR, yet TCRdb's version contains in-frame clones alone and is incomplete. The profile covers 110,000 or so clones, with 78% appearing a single time and around 1.3% taken by the ten largest. This clone was observed a few times. The antigen is not known. The length of the CDR3 is 13 residues. Germline-derived CDR1 and CDR2 are MNHEY and SVGAGI. V was clipped by 5 bases and J by 5 bases, with 12 bases between them. The V gene is TRBV6-5, the J gene TRBJ1-2; D is unresolved. The source material was PBMCs. This sequence originates from a man under 40 in good health and CMV-seronegative. The CDR3 region has the DNA TGTGCCAGCAGTCGCGACGGGAAATATGGCTACACCTTC. It codes for CASSRDGKYGYTF.